The present T cell receptor (beta chain) was sequenced within a study of shared clonotypes between healthy human individuals. The study, taken as a whole, reports: Estimated clonotype richness was generally higher in naive than memory subsets. In contrast to clonotypes shared by all four donors, non-shared clonotypes had lower generation probabilities.

Only Caucasian adults living in Nashville, Tennessee made up the donor group. In the case of this clone: The antigen is undetermined.

Produced via immunoSEQ multiplex PCR; TCRdb's table is partial and in-frame only. Of a few million clones listed, more than 80% are singletons. The CDR3 consists of 13 residues. From germline, CDR1 is MDHEN and CDR2 SYDVKM. Deletions cut 6 bases from V and 2 bases from J, with 11 bases between. Sequencing input: naive CD4+ T cells from PBMCs. Subset here: CD45RA+ positively selected. This clonotype was sampled from a man younger than 35 in good health. Some clones in this sample may be carry-over from other donors' samples. The chain couples TRBV28 to TRBJ2-7; possibly TRBD2 for D (6 bases). The CDR3 DNA follows: TGTGCCAGCAGCACTAGCATCACCTACGAGCAGTACTTC. Amino acid sequence: CASSTSITYEQYF.